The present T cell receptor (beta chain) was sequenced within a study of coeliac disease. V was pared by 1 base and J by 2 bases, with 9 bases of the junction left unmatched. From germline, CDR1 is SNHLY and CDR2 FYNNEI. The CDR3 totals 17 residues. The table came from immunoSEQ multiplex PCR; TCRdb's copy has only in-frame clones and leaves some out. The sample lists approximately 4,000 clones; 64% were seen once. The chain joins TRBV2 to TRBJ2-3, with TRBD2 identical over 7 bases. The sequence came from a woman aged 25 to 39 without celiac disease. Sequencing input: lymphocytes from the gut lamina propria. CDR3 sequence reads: CASSEGRGGGPTDTQYF. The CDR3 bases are TGTGCCAGCAGTGAAGGTCGCGGCGGGGGTCCCACAGATACGCAGTATTTT.